This paragraph reports one T cell receptor beta chain. The data were taken from a study of T cell changes during pregnancy in multiple sclerosis. V was shortened by 6 bases and J by 4 bases, with 18 bases between the two germline ends. Germline CDR1 reads MNHEY; CDR2 reads SVGAGI. This CDR3 contains 15 residues. TCRdb's table, derived via immunoSEQ multiplex PCR, lists solely in-frame clones and lacks some. The table shows 95,000 to 100,000 clones, with 75% to 95% occurring only once. Sample: peripheral blood, taken in the second trimester of pregnancy. J is TRBJ1-1 and V is TRBV6-5, with D maybe TRBD1 (5 bases). This clonotype was sampled from a female donor with multiple sclerosis, enrolled in a pregnancy study. The CDR3 DNA follows: TGTGCCAGCAGAGGCTCGGCGGGGCGCGGCACTGAAGCTTTCTTT. The encoded protein is CASRGSAGRGTEAFF.